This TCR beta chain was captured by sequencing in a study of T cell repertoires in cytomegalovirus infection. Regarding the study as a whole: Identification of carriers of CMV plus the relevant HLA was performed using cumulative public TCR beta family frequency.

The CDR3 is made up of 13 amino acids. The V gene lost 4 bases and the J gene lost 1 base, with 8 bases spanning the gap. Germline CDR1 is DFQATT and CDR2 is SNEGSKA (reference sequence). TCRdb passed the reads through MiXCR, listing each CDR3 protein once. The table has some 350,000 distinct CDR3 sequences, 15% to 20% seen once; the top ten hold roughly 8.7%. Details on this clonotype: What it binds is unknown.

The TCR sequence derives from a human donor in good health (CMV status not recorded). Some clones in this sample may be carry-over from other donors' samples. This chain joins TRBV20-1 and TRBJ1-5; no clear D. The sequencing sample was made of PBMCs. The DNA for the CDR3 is TGCAGTGCTATTGGCAGGAGCAATCAGCCCCAGCATTTT. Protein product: CSAIGRSNQPQHF.